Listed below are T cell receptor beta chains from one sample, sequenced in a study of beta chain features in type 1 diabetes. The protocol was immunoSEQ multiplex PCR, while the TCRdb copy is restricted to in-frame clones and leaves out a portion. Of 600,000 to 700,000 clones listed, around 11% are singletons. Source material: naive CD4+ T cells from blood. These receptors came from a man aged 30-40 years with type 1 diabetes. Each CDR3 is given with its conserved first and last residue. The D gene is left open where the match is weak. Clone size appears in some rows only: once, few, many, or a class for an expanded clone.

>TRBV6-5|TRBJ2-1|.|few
TGTGCCAGCAGTTCCTCGCTGGGGGCTTACAATGAGCAGTTCTTC
CASSSSLGAYNEQFF
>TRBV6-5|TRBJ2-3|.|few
TGTGCCAGCAGTTGGAGTCAGGTCGCAGATACGCAGTATTTT
CASSWSQVADTQYF
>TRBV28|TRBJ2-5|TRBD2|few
TGTGCCAGCAAGCGGGGGGGCTGGGAGACCCAGTACTTC
CASKRGGWETQYF
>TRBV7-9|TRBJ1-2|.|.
TGTGCCAGCAGCTTTCAGGAAGAGTCCCTCTATGGCTACACCTTC
CASSFQEESLYGYTF
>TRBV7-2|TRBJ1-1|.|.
TGTGCCAGCAGCCCACCGCGTGCGGGTATGAACACTGAAGCTTTCTTT
CASSPPRAGMNTEAFF
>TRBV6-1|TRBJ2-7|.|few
TGTGCCAGCACAAGGCATCAAGGTGACTCATACGAGCAGTACTTC
CASTRHQGDSYEQYF
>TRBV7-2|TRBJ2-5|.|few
TGTGCCAGCAGCTTTGCAGGCCAAGAGACCCAGTACTTC
CASSFAGQETQYF
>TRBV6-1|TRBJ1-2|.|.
TGTGCCAGCAGTCCGACTACCGGGCTTCGATATGGCTACACCTTC
CASSPTTGLRYGYTF
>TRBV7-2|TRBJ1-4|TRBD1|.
TGTGCCAGCAGCTTAAAGACAGGGGTTGAAAAACTGTTTTTT
CASSLKTGVEKLFF
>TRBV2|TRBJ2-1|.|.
TGTGCCAGCAGAGAATTCACAGGGAGCGATGAGCAGTTCTTC
CASREFTGSDEQFF
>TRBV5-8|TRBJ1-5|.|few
TGTGCCAGCAGCTTGACAGGGTTTGCTCAGCCCCAGCATTTT
CASSLTGFAQPQHF
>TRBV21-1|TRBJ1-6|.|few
TGTGCCAGCAGCGAACAGGGTCGGCGAGCTAATTCACCCCTCCACTTT
CASSEQGRRANSPLHF
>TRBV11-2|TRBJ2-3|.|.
TGTGCCAGCAGACCGACCAGCACAGATACGCAGTATTTT
CASRPTSTDTQYF
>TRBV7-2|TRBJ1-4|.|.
TGTGCCAGCAGCCACCGGGACCGAGATGAAAAACTGTTTTTT
CASSHRDRDEKLFF
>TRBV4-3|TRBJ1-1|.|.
TGCGCCAGCAGCCCTAGGGCGGGATTGAACACTGAAGCTTTCTTT
CASSPRAGLNTEAFF
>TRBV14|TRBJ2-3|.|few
TGTGCCAGCAGCCAAGGGGCCGGGACTCCCTCTGTCACAGATACGCAGTATTTT
CASSQGAGTPSVTDTQYF
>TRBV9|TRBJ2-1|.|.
TGTGCCAGCAGCGTAGTGACGGGGAACAATGAGCAGTTCTTC
CASSVVTGNNEQFF
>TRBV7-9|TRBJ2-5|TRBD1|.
TGTGCCAGCAGCCTTGGGGACAGGGACAGCGAGACCCAGTACTTC
CASSLGDRDSETQYF
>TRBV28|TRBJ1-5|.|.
TGTGCCAGCAGTTTAAGGACAGTCCAGCCCCAGCATTTT
CASSLRTVQPQHF
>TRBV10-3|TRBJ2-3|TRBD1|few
TGTGCCACGACAGCTGTTGAAGGACAGGGCGGAGATACGCAGTATTTT
CATTAVEGQGGDTQYF
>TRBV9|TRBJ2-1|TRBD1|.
TGTGCCAGCAGCTCCAACGGACAGGGGCGGAATGAGCAGTTCTTC
CASSSNGQGRNEQFF
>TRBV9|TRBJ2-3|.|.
TGTGCCAGCAGCCCGGACCCTTCATTGGGTACGCAGTATTTT
CASSPDPSLGTQYF
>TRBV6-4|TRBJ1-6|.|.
TGTGCCAGCAGTGACTCGTTACGGAATTCACCCCTCCACTTT
CASSDSLRNSPLHF
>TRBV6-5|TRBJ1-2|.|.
TGTGCCAGCAAGCGAGGGGCGGCCTCGAACTATGGCTACACCTTC
CASKRGAASNYGYTF
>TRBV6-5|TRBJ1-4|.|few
TGTGCCAGCAGTTACGGTCCGGCTAATAATGAAAAACTGTTTTTT
CASSYGPANNEKLFF
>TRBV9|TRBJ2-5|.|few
TGTGCCAGCAGCGTAGAACCCGGGGTACGGGAGACCCAGTACTTC
CASSVEPGVRETQYF
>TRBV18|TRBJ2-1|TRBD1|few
TGTGCCAGCTCACCCCGGGACAGGGGGGTACTCGATGAGCAGTTCTTC
CASSPRDRGVLDEQFF
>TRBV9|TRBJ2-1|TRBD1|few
TGTGCCAGCAGCGTTTGGGGGACAGCGACCAATGAGCAGTTCTTC
CASSVWGTATNEQFF
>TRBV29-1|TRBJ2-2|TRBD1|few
TGCAGCGTTGGGGGACAGGGGAACACCGGGGAGCTGTTTTTT
CSVGGQGNTGELFF
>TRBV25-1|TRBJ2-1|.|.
TGTGCCAGCAGTGAAATCGACAGGAACAATGAGCAGTTCTTC
CASSEIDRNNEQFF
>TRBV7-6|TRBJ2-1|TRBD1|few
TGTGCCAGCAGCCCCGGGACAGGGCTGTACAATGAGCAGTTCTTC
CASSPGTGLYNEQFF
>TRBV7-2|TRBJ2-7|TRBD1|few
TGTGCCAGCAGCTCCGGGACAGGACTCTACGAGCAGTACTTC
CASSSGTGLYEQYF
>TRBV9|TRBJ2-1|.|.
TGTGCCAGCAGCGCAAGGACAGACTACAATGAGCAGTTCTTC
CASSARTDYNEQFF
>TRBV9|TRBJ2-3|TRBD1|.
TGTGCCAGCAGCGGACTAGGACAGGGTTTCGTCACAGATACGCAGTATTTT
CASSGLGQGFVTDTQYF
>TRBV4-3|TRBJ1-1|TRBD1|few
TGCGCCAGCAGCCAAGATCTTGGGCAGGGGGCGCCTGAAGCTTTCTTT
CASSQDLGQGAPEAFF
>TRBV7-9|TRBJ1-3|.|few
TGTGCCAGCAGCTTAGCAGGAGGGGATGGAAACACCATATATTTT
CASSLAGGDGNTIYF
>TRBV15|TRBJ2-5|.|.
TGTGCCACCAGCAGAGTTGGGTTTGAGACCCAGTACTTC
CATSRVGFETQYF
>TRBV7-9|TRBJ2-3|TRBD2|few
TGTGCCAGCAGGTCAGCGGGGGAAGCAGATACGCAGTATTTT
CASRSAGEADTQYF
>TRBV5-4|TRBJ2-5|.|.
TGTGCCAGCAGCTTGGCGCAACCCGGAGAGACCCAGTACTTC
CASSLAQPGETQYF
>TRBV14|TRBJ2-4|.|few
TGTGCCAGCAGCCCATCGGGGGCCGGGGGAAACATTCAGTACTTC
CASSPSGAGGNIQYF
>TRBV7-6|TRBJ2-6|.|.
TGTGCCAGCAGACCGACAGACTCTGGGGCCAACGTCCTGACTTTC
CASRPTDSGANVLTF
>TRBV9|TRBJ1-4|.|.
TGTGCCAGCAGCGTAGAATGGACATTTGAAAAACTGTTTTTT
CASSVEWTFEKLFF